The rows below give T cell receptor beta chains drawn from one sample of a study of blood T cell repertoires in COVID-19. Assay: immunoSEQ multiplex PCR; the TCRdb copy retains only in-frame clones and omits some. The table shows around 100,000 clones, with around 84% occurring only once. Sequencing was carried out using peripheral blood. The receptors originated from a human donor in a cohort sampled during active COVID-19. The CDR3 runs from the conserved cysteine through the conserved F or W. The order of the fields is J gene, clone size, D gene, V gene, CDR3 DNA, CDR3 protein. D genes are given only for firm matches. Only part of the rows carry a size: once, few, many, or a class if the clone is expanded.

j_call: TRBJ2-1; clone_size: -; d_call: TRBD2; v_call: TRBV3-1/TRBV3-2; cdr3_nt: TGTGCCAGCAGCCAATCAGGACTAGCGGGGGTCTATGAGCAGTTCTTC; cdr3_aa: CASSQSGLAGVYEQFF
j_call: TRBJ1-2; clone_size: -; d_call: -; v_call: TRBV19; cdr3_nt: TGTGCCAGTAGTGCGGGGCCTGGAGCCAGGGCAGATGGCTACACCTTC; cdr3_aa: CASSAGPGARADGYTF
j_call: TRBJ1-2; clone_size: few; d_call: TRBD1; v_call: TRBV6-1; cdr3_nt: TGTGCCAGCAGTGAATGGGGACAGGGGGCAGGATATGGCTACACCTTC; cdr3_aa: CASSEWGQGAGYGYTF
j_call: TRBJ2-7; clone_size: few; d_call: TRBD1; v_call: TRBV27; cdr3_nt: TGTGCCAGCAGTGCTCCTAACAGGGGAAACTACGAGCAGTACTTC; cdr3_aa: CASSAPNRGNYEQYF
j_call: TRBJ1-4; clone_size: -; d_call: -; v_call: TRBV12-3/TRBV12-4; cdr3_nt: TGTGCCAGCAGTCTTGGGCAAAAACTGTTTTTT; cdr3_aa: CASSLGQKLFF
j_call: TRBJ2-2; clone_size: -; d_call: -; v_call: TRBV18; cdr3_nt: TGTGCCAGCTCACCGTCGGGTCAGAACACCGGGGAGCTGTTTTTT; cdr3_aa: CASSPSGQNTGELFF
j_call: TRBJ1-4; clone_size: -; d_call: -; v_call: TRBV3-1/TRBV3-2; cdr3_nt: TGTGCCAGCAGCCCCCGGGGGGTAGCTCACGAAAAACTGTTTTTT; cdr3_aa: CASSPRGVAHEKLFF
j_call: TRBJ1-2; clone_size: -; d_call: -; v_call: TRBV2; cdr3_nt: TGTGCCAGCAGGGGAGGGTTCTTCTATGGCTACACCTTC; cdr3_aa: CASRGGFFYGYTF
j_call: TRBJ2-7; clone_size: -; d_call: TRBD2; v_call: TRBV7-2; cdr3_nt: TGTGCCAGCAGCTTAACTAGCGGGGGGGCAGGTGGGCAGTACTTC; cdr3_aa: CASSLTSGGAGGQYF
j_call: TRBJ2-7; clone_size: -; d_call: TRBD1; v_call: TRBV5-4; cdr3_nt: TGTGCCAGCAGCCTGGACAGGGCTAACCTAGAGCAGTACTTC; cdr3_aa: CASSLDRANLEQYF
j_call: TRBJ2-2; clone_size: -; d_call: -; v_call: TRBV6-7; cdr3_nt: TGTGCCAGGTCCCGCGCACCTGCGAACACCGGGGAGCTGTTTTTT; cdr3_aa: CARSRAPANTGELFF
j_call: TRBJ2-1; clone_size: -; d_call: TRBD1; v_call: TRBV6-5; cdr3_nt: TGTGCCAGCAGTTACTCGGACCCAACAGGGGCGGAGTTCTTC; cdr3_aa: CASSYSDPTGAEFF
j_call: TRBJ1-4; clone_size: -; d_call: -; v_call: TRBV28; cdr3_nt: TGTGCCAGCAGTTTCAGCGGGACTGAAAAACTGTTTTTT; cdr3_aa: CASSFSGTEKLFF
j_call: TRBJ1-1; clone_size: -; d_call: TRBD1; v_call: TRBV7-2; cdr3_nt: TGTGCCAGCAGCATTAGAGGGGGACAGGTAGCAACTGAAGCTTTCTTT; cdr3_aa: CASSIRGGQVATEAFF
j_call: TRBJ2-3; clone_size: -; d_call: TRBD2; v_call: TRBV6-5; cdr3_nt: TGTGCCAGCAGCATCGTGGCGGGGGGCACAGATACGCAGTATTTT; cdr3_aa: CASSIVAGGTDTQYF
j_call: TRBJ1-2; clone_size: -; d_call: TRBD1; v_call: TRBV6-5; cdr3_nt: TGTGCCAGCAGACGGACAGGGGAACGCTATGGCTACACCTTC; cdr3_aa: CASRRTGERYGYTF
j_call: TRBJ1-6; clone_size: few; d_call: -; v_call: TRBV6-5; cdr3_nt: TGTGCCAGCAGTTACCGGTTCAGGGATACTTCACCCCTCCACTTT; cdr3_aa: CASSYRFRDTSPLHF
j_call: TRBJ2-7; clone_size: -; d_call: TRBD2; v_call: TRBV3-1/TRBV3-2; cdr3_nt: TGTGCCAGCAGCCATCCTAGCGGAAGCACCGAGCAGTACTTC; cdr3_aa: CASSHPSGSTEQYF